This TCR beta chain was captured by sequencing in a study of regulatory T cells in long-lasting Graves disease. The TCR beta library used iRepertoire HTBI primers with Arm-PCR amplification of CDR3. TCRdb reanalysed the multiplex PCR reads using MiXCR and keeps one entry per CDR3 protein. The sample shows over 300,000 distinct CDR3 sequences, roughly 15% of them seen only once. Points from the study as a whole: New patients shared about a thousand public clonotypes, fewer than the roughly 2,500 shared by persistent patients.

The germline CDR1 and CDR2 sequences are SGHAT and FQNNGV. The CDR3 sequence is 13 residues long. With 1 base removed from V and 11 bases from J, the gap between germline ends came to 9 bases. Noted time point: newly diagnosed GD, antithyroid drugs for less than 3 months. RNA isolated from PBMCs was used to make the TCR library. This clonotype was observed at least ten times. No antigen is known for it. The TCR was taken from a female donor with Graves disease. Sample: peripheral blood mononuclear cells (PBMCs), taken at new diagnosis, from a patient treated with antithyroid drugs. The genes are TRBV11-2 and TRBJ1-6, with unresolved D. CDR3 amino acids: CASSLVMGPPLHF. Written as DNA, the CDR3 is TGTGCCAGCAGCTTAGTGATGGGCCCACCCCTCCACTTT.